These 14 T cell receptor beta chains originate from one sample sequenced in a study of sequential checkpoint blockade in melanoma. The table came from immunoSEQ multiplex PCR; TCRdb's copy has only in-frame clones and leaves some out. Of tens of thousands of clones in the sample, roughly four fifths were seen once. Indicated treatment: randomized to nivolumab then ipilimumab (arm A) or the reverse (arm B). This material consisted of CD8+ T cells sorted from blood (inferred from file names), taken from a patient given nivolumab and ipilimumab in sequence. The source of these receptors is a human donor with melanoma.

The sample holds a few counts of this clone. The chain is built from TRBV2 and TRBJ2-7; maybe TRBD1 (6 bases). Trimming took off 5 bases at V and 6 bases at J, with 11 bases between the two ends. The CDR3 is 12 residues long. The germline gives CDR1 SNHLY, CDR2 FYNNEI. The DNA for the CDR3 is TGTGCCAGCAGTACACAGGGTGGCGAGCAGTACTTC. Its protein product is CASSTQGGEQYF. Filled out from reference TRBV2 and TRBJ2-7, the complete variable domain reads EPEVTQTPSHQVTQMGQEVILRCVPISNHLYFYWYRQILGQKVEFLVSFYNNEISEKSEIFDDQFSVERPDGSNFTLKIRSTKLEDSAMYFCASSTQGGEQYFGPGTRLTVT.

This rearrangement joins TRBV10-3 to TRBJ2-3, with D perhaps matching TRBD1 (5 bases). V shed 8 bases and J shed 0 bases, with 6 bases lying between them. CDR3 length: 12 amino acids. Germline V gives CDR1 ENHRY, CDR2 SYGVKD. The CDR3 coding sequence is TGTGCCATCGGGGCCAGCACAGATACGCAGTATTTT. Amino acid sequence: CAIGASTDTQYF.

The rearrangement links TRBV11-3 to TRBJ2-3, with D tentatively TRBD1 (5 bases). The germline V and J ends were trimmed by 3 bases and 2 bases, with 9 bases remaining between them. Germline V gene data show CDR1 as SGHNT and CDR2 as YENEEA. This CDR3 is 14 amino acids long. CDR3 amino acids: CASSLTASTDTQYF. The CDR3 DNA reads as TGTGCCAGCAGCTTGACAGCATCCACAGATACGCAGTATTTT.

Here the CDR3 DNA reads TGTGCCTGGAGAAGGGTTGGGGGGACTTACGAGCAGTACTTC. This gives the protein CAWRRVGGTYEQYF. This rearrangement joins TRBV30 to TRBJ2-7, with D tentatively TRBD2 (6 bases). CDR1 is GTSNPN, CDR2 SVGIG, per germline (reference sequence). This CDR3 region has 14 residues. Between the trimmed V and J ends, which lost 3 bases and 4 bases, there was a span of 16 bases.

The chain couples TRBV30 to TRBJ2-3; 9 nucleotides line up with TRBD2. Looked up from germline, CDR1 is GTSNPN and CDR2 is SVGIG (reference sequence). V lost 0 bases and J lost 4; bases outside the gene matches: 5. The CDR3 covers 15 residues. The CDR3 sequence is CAWSVGGRAADTQYF. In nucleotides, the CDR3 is TGTGCCTGGAGTGTGGGCGGGAGGGCCGCAGATACGCAGTATTTT.

CDR3 in amino acids: CASSVSGQGSGNTIYF. CDR3 DNA: TGTGCCAGCAGTGTGTCGGGACAGGGATCAGGAAACACCATATATTTT. This sequence joins TRBV6-1 and TRBJ1-3; 9 nucleotides align to TRBD1. This CDR3 region has 16 residues. In germline, CDR1 is MNHNS, CDR2 SASEGT. Trimming at V came to 4 bases and at J to 4 bases, leaving 8 bases not matched to a gene.

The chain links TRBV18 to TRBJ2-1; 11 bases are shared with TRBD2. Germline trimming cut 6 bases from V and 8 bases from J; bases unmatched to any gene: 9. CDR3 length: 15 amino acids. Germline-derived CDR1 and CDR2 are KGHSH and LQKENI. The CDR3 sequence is CASSLTSGTMHEQFF. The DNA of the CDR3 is TGTGCCAGCTCCCTGACTAGCGGGACTATGCATGAGCAGTTCTTC.

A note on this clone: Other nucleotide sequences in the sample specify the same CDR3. CDR3 sequence (DNA): TGTGCCAGCAGCTTATCCGGCTCCTACAATGAGCAGTTCTTC. This codes for CASSLSGSYNEQFF. The chain recombines TRBV7-2 with TRBJ2-1; D unclear. CDR3 length equals 14 residues. V lost 2 bases to trimming and J lost 0 bases, with 5 bases between them. CDR1 is SGHTA and CDR2 is FQGNSA in the germline V gene.

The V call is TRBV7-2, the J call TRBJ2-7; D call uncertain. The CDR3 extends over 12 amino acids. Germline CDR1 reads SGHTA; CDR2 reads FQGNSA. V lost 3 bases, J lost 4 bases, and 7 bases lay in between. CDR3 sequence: CASSFERYEQYF. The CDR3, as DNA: TGTGCCAGCAGCTTCGAGAGGTACGAGCAGTACTTC.

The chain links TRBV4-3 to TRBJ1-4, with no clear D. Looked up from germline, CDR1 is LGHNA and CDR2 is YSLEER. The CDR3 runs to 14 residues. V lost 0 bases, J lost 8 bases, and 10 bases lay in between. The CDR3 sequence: CASSQDPLVEKLFF. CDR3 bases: TGCGCCAGCAGCCAAGATCCCCTTGTGGAAAAACTGTTTTTT.

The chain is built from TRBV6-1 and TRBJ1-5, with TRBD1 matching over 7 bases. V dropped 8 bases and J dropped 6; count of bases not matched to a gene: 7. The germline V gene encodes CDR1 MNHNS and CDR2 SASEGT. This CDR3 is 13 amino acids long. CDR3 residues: CASSADRAQPQHF. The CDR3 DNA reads TGTGCCAGCTCTGCCGACAGGGCTCAGCCCCAGCATTTT.

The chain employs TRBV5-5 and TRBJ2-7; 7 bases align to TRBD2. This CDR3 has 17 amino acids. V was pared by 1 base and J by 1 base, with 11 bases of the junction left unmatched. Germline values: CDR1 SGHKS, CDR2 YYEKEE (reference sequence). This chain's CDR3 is CASSLSSGRVPSYEQYF. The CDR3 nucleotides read TGTGCCAGCAGCTTGTCTAGCGGAAGAGTCCCTTCCTACGAGCAGTACTTC.

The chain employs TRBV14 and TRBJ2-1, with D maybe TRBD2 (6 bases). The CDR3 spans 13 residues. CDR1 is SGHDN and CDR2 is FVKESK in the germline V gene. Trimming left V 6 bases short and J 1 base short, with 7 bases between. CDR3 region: CASRGTSYNEQFF. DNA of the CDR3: TGTGCCAGCAGAGGGACTTCCTACAATGAGCAGTTCTTC.

The CDR3: CASSFGGSYGYTF. CDR3 sequence (DNA): TGTGCCAGCAGCTTTGGCGGGAGCTATGGCTACACCTTC. The chain links TRBV7-6 to TRBJ1-2; D unresolved. This CDR3 is 13 amino acids long. The V end lost 3 bases, the J end lost 4 bases, and 9 bases lay between the germline ends. The V gene's germline CDR1 is SGHVS and CDR2 FNYEAQ.